This T cell receptor beta chain originates from a study of early T cells in non-severe SARS-CoV-2 infection. Study-wide context: Chains were unpaired, as sequencing was done on bulk RNA from unsorted whole blood.

TCRdb processed the 5' RACE reads anew with MiXCR; each CDR3 protein has one entry. The sample lists about 76,000 distinct CDR3 sequences; around 10% were seen once. This clonotype turned up a few times. Trimming stripped 0 bases from V and 3 bases from J, with 14 bases between. CDR1 LGHDT and CDR2 YNNKEL come from the germline V gene (reference sequence). The CDR3 consists of 16 residues. The receptor comes from an adult who was a healthcare worker with PCR-confirmed SARS-CoV-2 infection or an uninfected control (not recorded which). Sequenced input: whole blood. V usage is TRBV3-1 and J usage is TRBJ1-1; D perhaps matches TRBD1 (5 bases). CDR3 DNA sequence: TGTGCCAGCAGCCAAGATCGGAGGGGAGGGTACACTGAAGCTTTCTTT. Translation: CASSQDRRGGYTEAFF.